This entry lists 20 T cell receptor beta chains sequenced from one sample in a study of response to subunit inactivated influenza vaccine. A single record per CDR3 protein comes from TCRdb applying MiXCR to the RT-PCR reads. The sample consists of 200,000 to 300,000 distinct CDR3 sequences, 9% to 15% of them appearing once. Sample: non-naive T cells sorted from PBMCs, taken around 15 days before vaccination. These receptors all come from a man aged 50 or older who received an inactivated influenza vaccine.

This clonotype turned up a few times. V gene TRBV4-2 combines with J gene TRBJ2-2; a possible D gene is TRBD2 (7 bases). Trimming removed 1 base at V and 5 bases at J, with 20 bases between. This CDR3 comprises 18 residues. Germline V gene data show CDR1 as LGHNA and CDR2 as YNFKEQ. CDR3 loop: CASSQVPFGGLMTGELFF. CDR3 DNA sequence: TGTGCCAGCAGCCAAGTGCCCTTCGGGGGGCTTATGACCGGGGAGCTGTTTTTT.

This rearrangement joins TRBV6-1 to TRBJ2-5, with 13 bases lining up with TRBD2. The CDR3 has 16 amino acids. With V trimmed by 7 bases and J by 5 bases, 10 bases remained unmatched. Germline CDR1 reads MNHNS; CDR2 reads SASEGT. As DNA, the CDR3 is TGTGCCAGCACCCGGACTAGCGGGAGTTTGGTGGAGACCCAGTACTTC. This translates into CASTRTSGSLVETQYF.

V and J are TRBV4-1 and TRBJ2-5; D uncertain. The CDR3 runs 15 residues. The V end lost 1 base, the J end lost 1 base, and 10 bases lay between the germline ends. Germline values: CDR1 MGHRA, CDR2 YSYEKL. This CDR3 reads CASSQVTPSQETQYF. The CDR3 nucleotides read TGCGCCAGCAGCCAAGTGACGCCCTCCCAAGAGACCCAGTACTTC.

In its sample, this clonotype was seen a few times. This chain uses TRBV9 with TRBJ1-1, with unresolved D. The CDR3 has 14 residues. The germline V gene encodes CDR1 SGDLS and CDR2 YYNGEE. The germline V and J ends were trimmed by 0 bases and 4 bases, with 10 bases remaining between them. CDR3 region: CASSVAGRGTEAFF. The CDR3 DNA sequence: TGTGCCAGCAGCGTAGCAGGCAGAGGCACTGAAGCTTTCTTT. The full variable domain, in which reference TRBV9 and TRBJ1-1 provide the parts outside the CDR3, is DSGVTQTPKHLITATGQRVTLRCSPRSGDLSVYWYQQSLDQGLQFLIQYYNGEERAKGNILERFSAQQFPDLHSELNLSSLELGDSALYFCASSVAGRGTEAFFGQGTRLTVV.

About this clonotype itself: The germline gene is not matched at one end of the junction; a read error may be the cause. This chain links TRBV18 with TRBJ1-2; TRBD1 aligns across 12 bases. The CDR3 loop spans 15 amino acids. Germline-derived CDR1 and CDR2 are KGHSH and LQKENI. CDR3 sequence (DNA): TGTGCCAGCTCACCACCGGGACAGGGGGCATATGGCTCCACCTTC. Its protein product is CASSPPGQGAYGSTF.

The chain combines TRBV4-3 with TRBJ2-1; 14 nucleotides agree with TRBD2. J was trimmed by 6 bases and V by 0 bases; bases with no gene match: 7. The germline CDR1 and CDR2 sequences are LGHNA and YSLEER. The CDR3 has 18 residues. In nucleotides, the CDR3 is TGCGCCAGCAGCCAAGATTTGGGACTAGCGGGGGTCTTCAATGAGCAGTTCTTC. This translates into CASSQDLGLAGVFNEQFF.

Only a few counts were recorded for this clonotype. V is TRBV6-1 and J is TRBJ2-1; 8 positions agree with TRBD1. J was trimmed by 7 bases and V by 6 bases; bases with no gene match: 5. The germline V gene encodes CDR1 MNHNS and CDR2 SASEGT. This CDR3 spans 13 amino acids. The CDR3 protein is CASSRTGLNEQFF. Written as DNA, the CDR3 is TGTGCCAGCAGCAGGACAGGGTTGAATGAGCAGTTCTTC.

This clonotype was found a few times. The CDR3 sequence: CASSPNGGAGEQFF. The CDR3 nucleotides read TGTGCCAGCTCACCAAACGGGGGGGCTGGAGAGCAGTTCTTC. V is TRBV18 and J is TRBJ2-1; 8 bases are a match to TRBD2. In germline, CDR1 is KGHSH, CDR2 LQKENI. J lost 10 bases, V lost 2 bases, and 7 bases had no gene match. This CDR3 region has 14 residues. The variable domain in full, completed from reference TRBV18 and TRBJ2-1, reads NAGVMQNPRHLVRRRGQEARLRCSPMKGHSHVYWYRQLPEEGLKFMVYLQKENIIDESGMPKERFSAEFPKEGPSILRIQQVVRGDSAAYFCASSPNGGAGEQFFGPGTRLTVL.

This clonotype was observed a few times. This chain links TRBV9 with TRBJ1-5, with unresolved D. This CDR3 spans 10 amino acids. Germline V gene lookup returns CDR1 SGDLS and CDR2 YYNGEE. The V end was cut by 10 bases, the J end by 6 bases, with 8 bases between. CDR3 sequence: CAGSGQPQHF. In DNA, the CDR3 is TGTGCCGGCTCCGGTCAGCCCCAGCATTTT.

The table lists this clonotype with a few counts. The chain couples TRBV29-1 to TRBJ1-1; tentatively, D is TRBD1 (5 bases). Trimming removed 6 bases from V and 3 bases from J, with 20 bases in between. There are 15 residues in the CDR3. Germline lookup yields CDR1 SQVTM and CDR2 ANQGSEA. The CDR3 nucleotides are TGCAGCGTCGGGGGGGGTGCGGCTGAGCACACTGAAGCTTTCTTT. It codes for CSVGGGAAEHTEAFF.

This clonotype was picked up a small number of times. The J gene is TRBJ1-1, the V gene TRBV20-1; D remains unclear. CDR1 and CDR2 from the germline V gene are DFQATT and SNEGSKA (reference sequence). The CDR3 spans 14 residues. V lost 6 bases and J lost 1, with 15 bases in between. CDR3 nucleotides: TGCAGTGCCCTACGGGATCCAAAGAACACTGAAGCTTTCTTT. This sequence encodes CSALRDPKNTEAFF.

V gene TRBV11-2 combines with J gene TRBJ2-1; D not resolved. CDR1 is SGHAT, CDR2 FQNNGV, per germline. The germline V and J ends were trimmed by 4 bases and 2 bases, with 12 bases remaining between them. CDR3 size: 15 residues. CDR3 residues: CASSSSRLTYNEQFF. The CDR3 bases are TGTGCCAGCAGCTCCTCTAGGCTAACCTACAATGAGCAGTTCTTC.

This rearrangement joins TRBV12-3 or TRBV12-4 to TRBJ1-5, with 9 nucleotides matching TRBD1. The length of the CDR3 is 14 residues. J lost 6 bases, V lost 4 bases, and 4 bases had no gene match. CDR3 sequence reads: CASSSTGGGQPQHF. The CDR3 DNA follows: TGTGCCAGCAGTTCAACAGGGGGCGGTCAGCCCCAGCATTTT.

CDR3: CATRDRANSYEQYF. The CDR3 bases are TGTGCCACCAGAGACAGGGCCAACTCCTACGAGCAGTACTTC. This chain links TRBV15 with TRBJ2-7, with 7 positions matching TRBD1. Germline V gene lookup returns CDR1 LNHNV and CDR2 YYDKDF (reference sequence). V trimming: 6 bases; J trimming: 0 bases; junction bases outside the gene matches: 5. The CDR3 loop spans 14 amino acids.

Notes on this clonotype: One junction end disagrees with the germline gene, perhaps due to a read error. DNA of the CDR3: TGTGCCTGCAGTTTCGGACTAGCGGGGGGCTTCCCGAACACCGGGGAGCTGTTTTTT. The encoded protein is CACSFGLAGGFPNTGELFF. This rearrangement joins TRBV3-1 to TRBJ2-2; 14 bases are shared with TRBD2. CDR1 is LGHDT and CDR2 is YNNKEL in the germline V gene (reference sequence). The CDR3 consists of 19 residues.

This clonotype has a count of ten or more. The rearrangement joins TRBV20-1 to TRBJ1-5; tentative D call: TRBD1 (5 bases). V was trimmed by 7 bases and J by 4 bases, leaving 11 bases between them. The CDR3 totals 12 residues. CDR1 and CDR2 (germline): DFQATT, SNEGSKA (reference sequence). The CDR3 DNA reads TGCAGTGTTACCAGGGCGAATCAGCCCCAGCATTTT. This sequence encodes CSVTRANQPQHF.

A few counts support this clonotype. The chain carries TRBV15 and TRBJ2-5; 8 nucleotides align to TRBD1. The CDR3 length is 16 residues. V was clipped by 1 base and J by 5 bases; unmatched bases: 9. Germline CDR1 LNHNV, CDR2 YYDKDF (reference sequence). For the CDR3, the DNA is TGTGCCACCAGCAGAGGAAGGCAGGGGGCCGGTGAGACCCAGTACTTC. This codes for CATSRGRQGAGETQYF.

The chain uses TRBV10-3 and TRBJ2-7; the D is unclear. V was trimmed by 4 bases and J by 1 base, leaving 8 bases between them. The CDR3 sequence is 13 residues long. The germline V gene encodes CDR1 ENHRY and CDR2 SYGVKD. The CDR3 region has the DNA TGTGCCATCAGTGTAGAGCCTTCCTACGAGCAGTACTTC. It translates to CAISVEPSYEQYF.

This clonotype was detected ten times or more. The CDR3 here is CSVTRSSGRAQDTQYF. CDR3 DNA sequence: TGCAGCGTGACGCGTAGTAGCGGGAGGGCCCAAGATACGCAGTATTTT. The V and J genes are TRBV29-1 and TRBJ2-3; 11 bases line up with TRBD2. The CDR3 contains 16 residues. Trimming cost V 6 bases and J 5 bases; bases outside gene matches: 13. CDR1 and CDR2 from the germline V gene are SQVTM and ANQGSEA.

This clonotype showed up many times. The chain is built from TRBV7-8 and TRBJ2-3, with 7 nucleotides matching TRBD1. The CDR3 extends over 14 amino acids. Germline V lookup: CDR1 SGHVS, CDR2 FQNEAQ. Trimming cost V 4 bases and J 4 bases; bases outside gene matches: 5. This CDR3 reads CASSSLRGPDTQYF. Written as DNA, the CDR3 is TGTGCCAGCAGCTCCCTGAGGGGGCCAGATACGCAGTATTTT. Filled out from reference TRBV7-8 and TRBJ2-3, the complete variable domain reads GAGVSQSPRYKVAKRGQDVALRCDPISGHVSLFWYQQALGQGPEFLTYFQNEAQLDKSGLPSDRFFAERPEGSVSTLKIQRTQQEDSAVYLCASSSLRGPDTQYFGPGTRLTVL.